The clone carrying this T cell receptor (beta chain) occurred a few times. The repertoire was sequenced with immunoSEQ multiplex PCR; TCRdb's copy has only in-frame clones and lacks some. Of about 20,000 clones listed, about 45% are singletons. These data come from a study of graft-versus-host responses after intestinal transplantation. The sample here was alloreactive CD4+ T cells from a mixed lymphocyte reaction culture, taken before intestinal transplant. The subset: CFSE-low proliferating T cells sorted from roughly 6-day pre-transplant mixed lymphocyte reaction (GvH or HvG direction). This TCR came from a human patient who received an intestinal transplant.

The CDR3 spells CSATRNYGYTF. The CDR3 DNA is TGCAGTGCCACTCGGAACTATGGCTACACCTTC. The rearrangement links TRBV20-1 to TRBJ1-2; no firm D call. The CDR3 runs 11 residues. Trimming stripped 6 bases from V and 2 bases from J, with 7 bases between. Germline loops: CDR1 DFQATT, CDR2 SNEGSKA (reference sequence).